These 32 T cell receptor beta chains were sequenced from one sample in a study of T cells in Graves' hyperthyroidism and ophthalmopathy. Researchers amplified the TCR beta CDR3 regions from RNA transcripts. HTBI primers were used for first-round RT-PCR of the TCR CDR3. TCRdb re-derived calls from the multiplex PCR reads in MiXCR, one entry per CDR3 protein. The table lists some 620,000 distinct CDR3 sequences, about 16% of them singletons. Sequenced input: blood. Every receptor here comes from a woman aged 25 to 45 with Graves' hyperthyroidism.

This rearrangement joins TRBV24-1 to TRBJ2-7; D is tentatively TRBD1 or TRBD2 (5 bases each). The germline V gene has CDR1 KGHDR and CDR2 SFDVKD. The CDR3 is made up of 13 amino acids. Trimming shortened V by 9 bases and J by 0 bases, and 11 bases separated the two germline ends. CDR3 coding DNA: TGTGCCACCGGGGACGGCCTCTCCTACGAGCAGTACTTC. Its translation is CATGDGLSYEQYF.

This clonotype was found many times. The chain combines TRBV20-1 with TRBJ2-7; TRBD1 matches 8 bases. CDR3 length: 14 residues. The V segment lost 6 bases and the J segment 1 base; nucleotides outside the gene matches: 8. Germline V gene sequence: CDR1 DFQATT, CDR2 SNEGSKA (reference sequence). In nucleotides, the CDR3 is TGCAGTGCAGAAGTCTGGACAGGGTCCTACGAGCAGTACTTC. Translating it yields CSAEVWTGSYEQYF.

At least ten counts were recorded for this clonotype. The CDR3 DNA is TGTGCCAGCAGTGAGAAAGAAATCGAGGAGACCCAGTACTTC. It encodes CASSEKEIEETQYF. This sequence joins TRBV2 and TRBJ2-5; D gene unclear. The germline V and J ends were trimmed by 3 bases and 5 bases, with 13 bases remaining between them. The CDR3 loop spans 14 amino acids. From germline, CDR1 is SNHLY and CDR2 FYNNEI.

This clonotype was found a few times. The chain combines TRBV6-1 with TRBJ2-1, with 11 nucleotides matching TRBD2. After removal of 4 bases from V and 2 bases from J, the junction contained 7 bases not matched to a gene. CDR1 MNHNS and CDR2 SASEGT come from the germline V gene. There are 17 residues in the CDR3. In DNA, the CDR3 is TGTGCCAGCAGTGTACGGACTAGCGGGTCTACCTACAATGAGCAGTTCTTC. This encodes CASSVRTSGSTYNEQFF.

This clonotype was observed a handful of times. The CDR3 region is CATSRDGPGQGTETQYF. CDR3 nucleotides: TGTGCCACCAGCAGAGATGGTCCCGGACAGGGAACAGAGACCCAGTACTTC. The V and J genes are TRBV15 and TRBJ2-5; 8 bases align to TRBD1. The CDR3 consists of 17 residues. The V gene's germline CDR1 is LNHNV and CDR2 YYDKDF (reference sequence). V lost 0 bases and J lost 4; bases outside the gene matches: 10.

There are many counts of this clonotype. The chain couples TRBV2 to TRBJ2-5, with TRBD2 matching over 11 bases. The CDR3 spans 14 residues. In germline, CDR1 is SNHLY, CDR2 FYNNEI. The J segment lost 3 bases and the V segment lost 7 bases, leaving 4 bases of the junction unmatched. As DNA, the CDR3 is TGTGCCAGCAACCCGGGACTAGCGGAAGAGACCCAGTACTTC. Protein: CASNPGLAEETQYF.

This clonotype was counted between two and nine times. DNA for the CDR3: TGTGCCAGCAACCCCGGGACAACGGGGACCCAGTACTTC. Translation gives CASNPGTTGTQYF. The gene calls are TRBV5-4 and TRBJ2-5, with D possibly TRBD1 on 6 matching bases. The CDR3 contains 13 residues. Germline lookup yields CDR1 SGHNT and CDR2 YYREEE (reference sequence). V shed 6 bases and J shed 7 bases, with 16 bases lying between them.

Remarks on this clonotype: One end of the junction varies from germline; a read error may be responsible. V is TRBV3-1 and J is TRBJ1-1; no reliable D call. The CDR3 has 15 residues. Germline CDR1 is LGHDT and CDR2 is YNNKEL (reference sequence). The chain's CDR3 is CASSHQPWANTEASF. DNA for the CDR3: TGTGCCAGCAGCCACCAACCTTGGGCGAACACTGAAGCTTCCTTT.

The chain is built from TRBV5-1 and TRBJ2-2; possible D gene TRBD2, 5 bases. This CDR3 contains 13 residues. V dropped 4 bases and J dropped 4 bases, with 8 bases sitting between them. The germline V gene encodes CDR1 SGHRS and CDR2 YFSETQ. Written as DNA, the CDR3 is TGCGCCAGCAGCACCAGCGGCACCGGGGAGCTGTTTTTT. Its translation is CASSTSGTGELFF.

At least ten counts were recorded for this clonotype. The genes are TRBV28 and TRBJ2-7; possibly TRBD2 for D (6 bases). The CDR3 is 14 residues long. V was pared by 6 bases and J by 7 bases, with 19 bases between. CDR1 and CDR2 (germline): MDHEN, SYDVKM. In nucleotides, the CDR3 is TGTGCCAGCAGACCCAGACTAGTCCCAGGGGAGCAGTACTTC. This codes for CASRPRLVPGEQYF.

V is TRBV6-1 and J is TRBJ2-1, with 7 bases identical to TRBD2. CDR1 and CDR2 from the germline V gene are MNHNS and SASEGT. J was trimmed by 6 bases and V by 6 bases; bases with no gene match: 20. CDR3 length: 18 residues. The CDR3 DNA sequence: TGTGCCAGCAGCCAGAGACGTATGGGCGGGAGTCTCTCCAATGAGCAGTTCTTC. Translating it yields CASSQRRMGGSLSNEQFF.

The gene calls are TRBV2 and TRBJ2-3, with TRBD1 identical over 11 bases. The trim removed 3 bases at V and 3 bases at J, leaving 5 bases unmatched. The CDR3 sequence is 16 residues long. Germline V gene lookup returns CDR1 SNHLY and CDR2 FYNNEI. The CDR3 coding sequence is TGTGCCAGCAGTGAGACCGGGACAGGGGGTACAGATACGCAGTATTTT. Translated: CASSETGTGGTDTQYF. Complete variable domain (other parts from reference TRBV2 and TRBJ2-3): EPEVTQTPSHQVTQMGQEVILRCVPISNHLYFYWYRQILGQKVEFLVSFYNNEISEKSEIFDDQFSVERPDGSNFTLKIRSTKLEDSAMYFCASSETGTGGTDTQYFGPGTRLTVL.

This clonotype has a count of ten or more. The CDR3 nucleotides are TGTGCCAGCAGCCGGGACTATAATTCACCCCTCCACTTT. This translates into CASSRDYNSPLHF. V gene TRBV3-1 combines with J gene TRBJ1-6; D ambiguous. This CDR3 is 13 amino acids long. V lost 4 bases and J lost 3, with 4 bases in between. Germline CDR1 and CDR2: LGHDT and YNNKEL (reference sequence).

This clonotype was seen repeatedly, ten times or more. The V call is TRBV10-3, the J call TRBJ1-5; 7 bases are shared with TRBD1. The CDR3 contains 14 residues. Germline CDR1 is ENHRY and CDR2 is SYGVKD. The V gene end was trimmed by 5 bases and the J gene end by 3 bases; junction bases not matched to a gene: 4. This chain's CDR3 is CAISMGQNNQPQHF. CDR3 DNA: TGTGCCATCAGTATGGGACAGAACAATCAGCCCCAGCATTTT.

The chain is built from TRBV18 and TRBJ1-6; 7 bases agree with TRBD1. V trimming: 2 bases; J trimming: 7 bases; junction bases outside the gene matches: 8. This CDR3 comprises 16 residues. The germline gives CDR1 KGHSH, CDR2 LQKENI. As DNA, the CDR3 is TGTGCCAGCTCACCAGAAAGCGACAGGGTCAATTCACCCCTCCACTTT. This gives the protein CASSPESDRVNSPLHF.

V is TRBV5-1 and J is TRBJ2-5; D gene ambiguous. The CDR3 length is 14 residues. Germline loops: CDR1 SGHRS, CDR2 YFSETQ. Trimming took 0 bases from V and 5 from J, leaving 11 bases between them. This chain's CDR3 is CASSLVGERETQYF. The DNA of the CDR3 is TGCGCCAGCAGCTTGGTAGGAGAAAGGGAGACCCAGTACTTC. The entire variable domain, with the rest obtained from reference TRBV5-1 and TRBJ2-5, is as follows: KAGVTQTPRYLIKTRGQQVTLSCSPISGHRSVSWYQQTPGQGLQFLFEYFSETQRNKGNFPGRFSGRQFSNSRSEMNVSTLELGDSALYLCASSLVGERETQYFGPGTRLLVL.

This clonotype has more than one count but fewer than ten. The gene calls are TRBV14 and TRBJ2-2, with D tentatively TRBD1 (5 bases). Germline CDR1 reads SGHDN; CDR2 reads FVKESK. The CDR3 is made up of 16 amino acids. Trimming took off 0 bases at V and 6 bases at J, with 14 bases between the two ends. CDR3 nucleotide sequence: TGTGCCAGCAGCCAAGATCCCCAGGGATGGGCCGGGGAGCTGTTTTTT. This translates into CASSQDPQGWAGELFF.

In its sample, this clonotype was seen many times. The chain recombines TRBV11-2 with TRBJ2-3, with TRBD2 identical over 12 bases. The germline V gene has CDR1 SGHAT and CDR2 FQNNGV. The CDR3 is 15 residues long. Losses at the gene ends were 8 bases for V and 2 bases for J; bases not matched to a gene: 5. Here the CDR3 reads CASSSSGRATDTQYF. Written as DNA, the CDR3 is TGTGCCAGCTCCTCTAGCGGGAGGGCCACAGATACGCAGTATTTT.

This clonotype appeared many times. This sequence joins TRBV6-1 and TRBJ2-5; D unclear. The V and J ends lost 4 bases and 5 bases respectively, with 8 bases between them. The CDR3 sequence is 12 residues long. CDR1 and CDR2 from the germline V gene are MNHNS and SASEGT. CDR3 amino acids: CASSGGWETQYF. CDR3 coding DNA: TGTGCCAGCAGTGGGGGTTGGGAGACCCAGTACTTC.

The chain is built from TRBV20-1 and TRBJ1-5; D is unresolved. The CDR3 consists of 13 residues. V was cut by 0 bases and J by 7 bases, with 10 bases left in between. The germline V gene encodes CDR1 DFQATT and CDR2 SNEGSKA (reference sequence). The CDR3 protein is CSAREVLHQPQHF. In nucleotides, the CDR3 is TGCAGTGCTAGAGAGGTCCTACACCAGCCCCAGCATTTT.

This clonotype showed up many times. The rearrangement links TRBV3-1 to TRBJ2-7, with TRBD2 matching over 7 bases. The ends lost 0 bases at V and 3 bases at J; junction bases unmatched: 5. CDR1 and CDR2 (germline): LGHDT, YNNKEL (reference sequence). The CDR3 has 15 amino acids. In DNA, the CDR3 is TGTGCCAGCAGCCAAGATCCACGGGGGGACTACGAGCAGTACTTC. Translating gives CASSQDPRGDYEQYF.

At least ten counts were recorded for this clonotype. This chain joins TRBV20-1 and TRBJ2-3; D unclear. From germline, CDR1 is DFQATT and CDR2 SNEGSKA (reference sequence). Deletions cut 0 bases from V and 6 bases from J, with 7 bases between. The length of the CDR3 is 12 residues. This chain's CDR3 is CSARDWADTQYF. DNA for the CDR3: TGCAGTGCTAGAGATTGGGCGGATACGCAGTATTTT.

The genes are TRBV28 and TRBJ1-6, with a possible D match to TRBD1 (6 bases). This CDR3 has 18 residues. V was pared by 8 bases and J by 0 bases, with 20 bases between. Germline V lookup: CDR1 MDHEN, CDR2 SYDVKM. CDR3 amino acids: CASSQGYTRSSYNSPLHF. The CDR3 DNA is TGTGCCAGCTCACAGGGATACACCAGGAGCTCCTATAATTCACCCCTCCACTTT.

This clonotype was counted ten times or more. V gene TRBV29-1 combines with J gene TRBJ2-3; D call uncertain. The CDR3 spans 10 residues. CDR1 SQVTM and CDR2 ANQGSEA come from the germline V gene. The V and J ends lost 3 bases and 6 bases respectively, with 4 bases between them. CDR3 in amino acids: CSVDKDTQYF. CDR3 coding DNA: TGCAGCGTTGATAAGGATACGCAGTATTTT.

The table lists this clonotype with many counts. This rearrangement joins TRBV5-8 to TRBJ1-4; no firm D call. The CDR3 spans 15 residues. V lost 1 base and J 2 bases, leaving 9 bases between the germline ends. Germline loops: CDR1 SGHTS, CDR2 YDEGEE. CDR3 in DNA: TGTGCCAGCAGCTTGTACAGAAGGACTAATGAAAAACTGTTTTTT. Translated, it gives CASSLYRRTNEKLFF. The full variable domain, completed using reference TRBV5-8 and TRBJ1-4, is EAGVTQSPTHLIKTRGQQATLRCSPISGHTSVYWYQQALGLGLQFLLWYDEGEERNRGNFPPRFSGRQFPNYSSELNVNALELEDSALYLCASSLYRRTNEKLFFGSGTQLSVL.

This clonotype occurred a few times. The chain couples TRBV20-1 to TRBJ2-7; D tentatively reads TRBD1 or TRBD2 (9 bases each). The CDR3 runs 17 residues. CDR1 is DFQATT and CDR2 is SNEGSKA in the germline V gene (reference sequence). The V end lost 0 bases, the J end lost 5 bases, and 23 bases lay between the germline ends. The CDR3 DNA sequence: TGCAGTGCTAGAGACGACAGGGGGGAGCGGGAGGCCCACGAGCAGTACTTC. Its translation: CSARDDRGEREAHEQYF.

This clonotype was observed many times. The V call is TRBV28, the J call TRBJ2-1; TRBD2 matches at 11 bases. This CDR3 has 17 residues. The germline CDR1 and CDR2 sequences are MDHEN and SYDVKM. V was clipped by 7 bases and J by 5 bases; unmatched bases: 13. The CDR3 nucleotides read TGTGCCAGCACCCTGAAAATCGGACTAGCGGGCCACAATGAGCAGTTCTTC. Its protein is CASTLKIGLAGHNEQFF.

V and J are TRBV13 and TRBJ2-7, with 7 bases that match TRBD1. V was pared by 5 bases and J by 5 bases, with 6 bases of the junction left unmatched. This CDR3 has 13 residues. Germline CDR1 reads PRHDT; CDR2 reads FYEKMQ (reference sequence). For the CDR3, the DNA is TGTGCCAGCAGCGCGACAGGGATGGACGAGCAGTACTTC. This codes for CASSATGMDEQYF.

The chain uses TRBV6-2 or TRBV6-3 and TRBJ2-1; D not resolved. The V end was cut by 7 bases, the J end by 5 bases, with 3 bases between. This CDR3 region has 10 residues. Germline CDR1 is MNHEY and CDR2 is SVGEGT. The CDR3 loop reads CASKDNEQFF. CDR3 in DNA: TGTGCCAGCAAGGACAATGAGCAGTTCTTC.

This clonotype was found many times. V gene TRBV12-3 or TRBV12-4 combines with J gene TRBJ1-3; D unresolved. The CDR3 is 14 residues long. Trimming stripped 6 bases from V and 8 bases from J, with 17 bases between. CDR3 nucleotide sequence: TGTGCCAGCAGCCCACCGGGCCTCACCCACACCATATATTTT. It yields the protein CASSPPGLTHTIYF.

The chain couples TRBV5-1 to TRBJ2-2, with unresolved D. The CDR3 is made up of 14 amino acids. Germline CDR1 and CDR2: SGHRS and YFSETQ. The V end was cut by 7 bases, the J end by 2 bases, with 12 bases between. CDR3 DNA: TGCGCCAGCCTCCGGGTCCTTAACACCGGGGAGCTGTTTTTT. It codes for CASLRVLNTGELFF.

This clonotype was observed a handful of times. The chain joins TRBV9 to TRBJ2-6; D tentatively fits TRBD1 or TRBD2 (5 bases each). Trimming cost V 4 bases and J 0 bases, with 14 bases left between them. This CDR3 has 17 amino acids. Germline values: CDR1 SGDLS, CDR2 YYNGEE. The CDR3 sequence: CASSLGTVPSGANVLTF. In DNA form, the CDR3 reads TGTGCCAGCAGCTTGGGGACCGTTCCCTCTGGGGCCAACGTCCTGACTTTC.